The 14 T cell receptor beta chains below all came from one sample that was sequenced in a study of blood T cell repertoires in COVID-19. Method: immunoSEQ multiplex PCR; TCRdb's copy keeps in-frame clones and lacks some. The sample shows fewer than 200,000 clones, approximately 80% of them seen only once. The sequenced material came from peripheral blood. Receptors were obtained from a human donor in a cohort sampled during active COVID-19.

The chain is built from TRBV5-6 and TRBJ1-4; D may be TRBD1 (6 bases). Trimming left V 4 bases short and J 8 bases short, with 21 bases between. The CDR3 contains 16 residues. Germline lookup yields CDR1 SGHDT and CDR2 YYEEEE. The CDR3 spells CASSIPGEGESEKLFF. The DNA of the CDR3 is TGTGCCAGCAGCATCCCAGGGGAAGGGGAGAGCGAAAAACTGTTTTTT. Together with reference TRBV5-6 and TRBJ1-4, the CDR3 gives the full variable domain: DAGVTQSPTHLIKTRGQQVTLRCSPKSGHDTVSWYQQALGQGPQFIFQYYEEEERQRGNFPDRFSGHQFPNYSSELNVNALLLGDSALYLCASSIPGEGESEKLFFGSGTQLSVL.

This clone was observed a few times. The V gene is TRBV30, the J gene TRBJ1-4; D not resolved. The CDR3 contains 13 residues. Trimming took off 7 bases at V and 8 bases at J, with 17 bases between the two ends. Germline V gene sequence: CDR1 GTSNPN, CDR2 SVGIG (reference sequence). In nucleotides, the CDR3 is TGTGCCTACGACTTCGGGGTTCGGGAAAAACTGTTTTTT. The encoded protein is CAYDFGVREKLFF.

The V and J genes are TRBV5-6 and TRBJ1-2, with TRBD1 as a possible D gene (6 bases). V dropped 0 bases and J dropped 2 bases, with 14 bases sitting between them. The CDR3 consists of 16 residues. Germline V gene data show CDR1 as SGHDT and CDR2 as YYEEEE. This chain's CDR3 is CASSLGGNRANYGYTF. The CDR3, as DNA: TGTGCCAGCAGCTTGGGCGGAAACAGGGCCAACTATGGCTACACCTTC.

The V gene is TRBV12-2, the J gene TRBJ2-7; the D call TRBD1 from the table was never checked on the DNA. TRBV12-2 is given as a pseudogene. CDR3 length: 17 amino acids. For the CDR3, the DNA is TGTGCAAGTCGCTTACCACGCCGGCAGGTCTACCCTTGGGAGCAGTACTTC. Translating gives CASRLPRRQVYPWEQYF.

On this clone: Additional DNA sequences in this sample encode the identical CDR3. The CDR3 reads CASSLGAGVAYEQYF. The CDR3, as DNA: TGTGCCAGCAGCTTAGGGGCGGGGGTCGCCTACGAGCAGTACTTC. The rearrangement links TRBV11-2 to TRBJ2-7; 7 nucleotides line up with TRBD2. The CDR3 runs to 15 residues. CDR1 is SGHAT and CDR2 is FQNNGV in the germline V gene. V trimming: 1 base; J trimming: 2 bases; junction bases outside the gene matches: 5.

CDR3 in amino acids: CASSVWSGGSNEQFF. For the CDR3, the DNA is TGTGCCAGCAGCGTATGGAGCGGGGGGAGCAATGAGCAGTTCTTC. The chain combines TRBV9 with TRBJ2-1; 9 nucleotides agree with TRBD2. The CDR3 runs to 15 residues. V lost 1 base to trimming and J lost 6 bases; unmatched junction nucleotides: 5. The germline V gene encodes CDR1 SGDLS and CDR2 YYNGEE.

The chain is built from TRBV6-1 and TRBJ1-1; 7 nucleotides agree with TRBD1. The germline gives CDR1 MNHNS, CDR2 SASEGT. The CDR3 has 18 amino acids. J gave up 2 bases and V 1 base, and 13 bases lay outside the gene matches. The CDR3 region is CASSEGLQGVFANTEAFF. The CDR3 DNA reads TGTGCCAGCAGTGAAGGATTGCAGGGGGTGTTCGCAAACACTGAAGCTTTCTTT.

J is TRBJ1-6 and V is TRBV5-6; D perhaps matches TRBD1 (6 bases). The CDR3 contains 16 residues. Germline V gene lookup returns CDR1 SGHDT and CDR2 YYEEEE. V lost 1 base, J lost 7 bases, and 15 bases lay in between. The CDR3 DNA is TGTGCCAGCAGCTTGTTTCTAACAGGGTACAATTCACCCCTCCACTTT. Protein product: CASSLFLTGYNSPLHF.

V and J are TRBV9 and TRBJ2-1, with D possibly TRBD2 on 6 matching bases. V lost 2 bases to trimming and J lost 0 bases, with 18 bases between them. Germline loops: CDR1 SGDLS, CDR2 YYNGEE. The CDR3 has 18 residues. The CDR3 loop is CASSVPPGGMTSYNEQFF. The CDR3, as DNA: TGTGCCAGCAGCGTCCCCCCTGGGGGGATGACCTCCTACAATGAGCAGTTCTTC.

This clone was observed a single time. The chain uses TRBV4-1 and TRBJ1-6; the match to TRBD1 covers 7 bases. CDR1 is MGHRA and CDR2 is YSYEKL in the germline V gene. With 0 bases clipped from V and 0 bases from J, the junction kept 8 bases outside the gene matches. The CDR3 has 19 amino acids. CDR3 sequence: CASSQDLQGLRSYNSPLHF. CDR3 nucleotides: TGCGCCAGCAGCCAAGATTTACAGGGGTTACGCTCCTATAATTCACCCCTCCACTTT.

This chain joins TRBV10-3 and TRBJ2-5; 8 bases align to TRBD2. CDR1 is ENHRY, CDR2 SYGVKD, per germline. This CDR3 has 14 amino acids. Germline trimming cut 3 bases from V and 4 bases from J; bases unmatched to any gene: 4. Written as DNA, the CDR3 is TGTGCCATCAGTGATTCCACTAGCGGAGAGACCCAGTACTTC. Protein product: CAISDSTSGETQYF.

Of note for this clone: The same CDR3 is also encoded by other DNA sequences in this sample. This chain links TRBV2 with TRBJ1-1; 7 bases are a match to TRBD1. J gave up 1 base and V 8 bases, and 4 bases lay outside the gene matches. This CDR3 region has 13 residues. CDR1 is SNHLY and CDR2 is FYNNEI in the germline V gene. The CDR3 nucleotides are TGTGCCAGCGGTTGGGACAGGAACACTGAAGCTTTCTTT. Translating gives CASGWDRNTEAFF. The variable domain in full, with the rest retrieved from reference TRBV2 and TRBJ1-1, is EPEVTQTPSHQVTQMGQEVILRCVPISNHLYFYWYRQILGQKVEFLVSFYNNEISEKSEIFDDQFSVERPDGSNFTLKIRSTKLEDSAMYFCASGWDRNTEAFFGQGTRLTVV.

The V gene is TRBV5-1, the J gene TRBJ2-7; TRBD2 aligns across 10 bases. Germline CDR1 SGHRS, CDR2 YFSETQ. J lost 5 bases, V lost 2 bases, and 4 bases had no gene match. This CDR3 is 14 amino acids long. This chain's CDR3 is CASSFSGGYNEQYF. The DNA for the CDR3 is TGCGCCAGCAGCTTTAGCGGGGGGTACAACGAGCAGTACTTC. The variable domain in full, completed from reference TRBV5-1 and TRBJ2-7, reads KAGVTQTPRYLIKTRGQQVTLSCSPISGHRSVSWYQQTPGQGLQFLFEYFSETQRNKGNFPGRFSGRQFSNSRSEMNVSTLELGDSALYLCASSFSGGYNEQYFGPGTRLTVT.

The chain uses TRBV7-9 and TRBJ1-5; TRBD1 matches at 9 bases. In germline, CDR1 is SEHNR, CDR2 FQNEAQ (reference sequence). V shed 4 bases, J shed 2 bases, and the junction held 6 bases outside the gene matches. This CDR3 has 16 residues. In DNA form, the CDR3 reads TGTGCCAGCAGCTCCGGGACAGGGTATGGCAATCAGCCCCAGCATTTT. Translating gives CASSSGTGYGNQPQHF.